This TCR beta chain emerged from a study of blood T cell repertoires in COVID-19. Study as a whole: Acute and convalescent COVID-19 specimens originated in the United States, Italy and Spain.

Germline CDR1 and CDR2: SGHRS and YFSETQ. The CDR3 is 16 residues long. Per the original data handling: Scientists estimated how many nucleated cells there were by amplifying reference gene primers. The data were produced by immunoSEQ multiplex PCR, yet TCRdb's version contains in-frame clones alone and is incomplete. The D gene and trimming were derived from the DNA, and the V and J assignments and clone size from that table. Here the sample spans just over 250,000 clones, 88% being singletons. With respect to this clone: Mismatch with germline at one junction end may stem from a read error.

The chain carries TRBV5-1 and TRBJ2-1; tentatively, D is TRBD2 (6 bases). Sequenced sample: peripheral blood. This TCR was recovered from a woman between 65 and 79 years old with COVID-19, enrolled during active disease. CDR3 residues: CANSPSSVEQGNEQFF. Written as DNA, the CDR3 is TGCGCCAACAGCCCCTCTAGCGTCGAGCAGGGTAATGAGCAGTTCTTC.